This TCR beta chain was sequenced during a study of CD8 T cells in Susac syndrome. CDR1 and CDR2 from the germline V gene are DFQATT and SNEGSKA (reference sequence). The V and J ends lost 3 bases and 9 bases respectively, with 9 bases between them. This CDR3 region has 11 residues. RNA amounts of about 0.45 to 1 ug underwent reverse transcription with random hexamers. Amplification of TCR beta CDR3 by immunoSEQ multiplex PCR spanned 54 Vbeta and 13 Jbeta. TCRdb reprocessed the immunoSEQ multiplex PCR reads with MiXCR, giving one entry per CDR3 protein. The table has tens of thousands of distinct CDR3 sequences, around nine tenths seen once; the top ten hold 0.15% to 0.2%. Sequencing targeted TCR beta in blood CD8+ and CD4+ T cells.

The material sequenced was CD8+ T cells from PBMCs. The chain recombines TRBV20-1 with TRBJ2-1, with a tentative D call TRBD2 (5 bases). This TCR came from a human donor in good health. The CDR3 reads CSARGRGEQFF. The CDR3 nucleotides read TGCAGTGCTAGGGGCCGGGGTGAGCAGTTCTTC.